The TCR beta chain described here comes from a study of technical replicates of blood from a handful of donors. Clones were sequenced by immunoSEQ multiplex PCR, and TCRdb holds only the in-frame ones, with some missing. The sample has around 80,000 clones, 94% seen once. Germline CDR1 is LNHDA and CDR2 is SQIVND (reference sequence). Trimming pared 2 bases from V and 6 bases from J, leaving 14 bases between. CDR3 length: 15 residues. The specimen sequenced was T cells isolated from PBMCs. J is TRBJ2-1 and V is TRBV19, with D possibly TRBD1 on 6 matching bases. This TCR came from a human donor in good health. The CDR3: CASSISPGVINEQFF. The CDR3 nucleotides are TGTGCCAGTAGTATAAGCCCAGGGGTAATCAATGAGCAGTTCTTC.